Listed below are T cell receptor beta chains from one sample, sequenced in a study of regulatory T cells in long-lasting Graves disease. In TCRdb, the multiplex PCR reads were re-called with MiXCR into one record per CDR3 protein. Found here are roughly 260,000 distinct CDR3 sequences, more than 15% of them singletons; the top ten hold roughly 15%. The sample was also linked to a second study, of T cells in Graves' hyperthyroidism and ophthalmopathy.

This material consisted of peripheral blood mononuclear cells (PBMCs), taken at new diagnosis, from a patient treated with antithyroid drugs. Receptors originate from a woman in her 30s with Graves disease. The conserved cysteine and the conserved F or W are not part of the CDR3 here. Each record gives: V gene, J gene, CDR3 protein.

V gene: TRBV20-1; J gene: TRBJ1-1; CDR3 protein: SAGGGAVEAF
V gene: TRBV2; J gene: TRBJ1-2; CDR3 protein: ASWERVNYGYT
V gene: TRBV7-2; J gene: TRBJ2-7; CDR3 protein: ASSPLGGYTYEQY
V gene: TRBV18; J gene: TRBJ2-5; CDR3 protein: ASSPTGNQQETQY
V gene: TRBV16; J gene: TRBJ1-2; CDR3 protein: ASSQSIGTGQDGYT
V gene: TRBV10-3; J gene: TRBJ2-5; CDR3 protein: AISDTTGGETQY
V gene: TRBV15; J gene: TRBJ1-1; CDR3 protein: ATSPQGFNTEAF
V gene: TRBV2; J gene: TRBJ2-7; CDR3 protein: ASSFVGREREQY
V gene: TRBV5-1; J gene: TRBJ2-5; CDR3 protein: ASSLDRVWETQY
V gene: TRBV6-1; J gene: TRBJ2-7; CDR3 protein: ASSTVSYPYEQY
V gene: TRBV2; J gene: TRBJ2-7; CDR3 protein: ASGRPQRGSYEQY
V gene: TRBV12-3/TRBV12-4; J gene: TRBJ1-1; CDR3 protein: ASSLSTGSAF
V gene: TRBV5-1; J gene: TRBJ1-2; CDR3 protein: ASSLDGQGMFLGYGYT
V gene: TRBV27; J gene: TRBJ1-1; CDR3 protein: ASSPDPAHTEAF
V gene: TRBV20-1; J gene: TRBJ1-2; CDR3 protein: SALVRGAGRSGYT
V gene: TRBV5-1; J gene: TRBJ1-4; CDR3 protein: ASSSSQGTNEKLF
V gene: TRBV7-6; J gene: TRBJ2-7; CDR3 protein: ASSAEDRGGEQY
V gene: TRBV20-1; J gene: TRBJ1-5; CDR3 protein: SATPGHLNQPQH
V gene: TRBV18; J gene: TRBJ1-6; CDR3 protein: ASSPDRTDYSPLH
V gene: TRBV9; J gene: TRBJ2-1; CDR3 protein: ASSVSSGPRVSYNEQF
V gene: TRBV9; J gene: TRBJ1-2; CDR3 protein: ASHPGGGVDYGYT
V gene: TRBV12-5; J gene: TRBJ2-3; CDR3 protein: ASGLGKTSLASDTQY
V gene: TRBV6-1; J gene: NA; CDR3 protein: ASRGGQGKTQY
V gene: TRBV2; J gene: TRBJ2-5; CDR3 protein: ASSRERGQETQY
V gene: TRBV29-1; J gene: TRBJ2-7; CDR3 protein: SVQGSYYEQY
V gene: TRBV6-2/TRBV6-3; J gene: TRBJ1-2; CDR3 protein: ASSYSAVYGYT
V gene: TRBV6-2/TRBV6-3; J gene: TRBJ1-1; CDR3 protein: ASSYPRRLDEAF
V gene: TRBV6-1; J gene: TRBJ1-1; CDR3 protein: ASSSYPATEAF
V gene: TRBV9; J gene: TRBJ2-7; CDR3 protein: ASSVEVAGGPHEQY
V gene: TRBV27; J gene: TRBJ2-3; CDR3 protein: ASSLSASTDTQY
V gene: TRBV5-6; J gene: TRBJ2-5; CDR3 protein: ASSLGAGGPQETQY
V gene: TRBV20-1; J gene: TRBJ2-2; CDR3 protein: SASSRGNTGELF
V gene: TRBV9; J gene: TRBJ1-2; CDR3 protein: ASSPLTDRGLPNYGYT
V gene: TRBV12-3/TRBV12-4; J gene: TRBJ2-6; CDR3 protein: ASSLERQAGILT
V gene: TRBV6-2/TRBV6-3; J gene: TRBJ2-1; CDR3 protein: ASSYGGGSYNEQF
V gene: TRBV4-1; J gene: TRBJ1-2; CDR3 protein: ASKPQTVSNYGYT
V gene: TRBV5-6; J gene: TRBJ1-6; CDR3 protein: ASSDSTGGWSPLH
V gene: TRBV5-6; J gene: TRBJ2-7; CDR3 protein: ASSAEDSVREQY
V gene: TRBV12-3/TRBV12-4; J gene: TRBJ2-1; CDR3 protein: ASSYLIYNEQF
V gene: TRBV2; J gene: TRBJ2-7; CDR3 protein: ASRLLAGANYYEQY
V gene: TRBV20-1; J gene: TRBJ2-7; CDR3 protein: SFFRQGGYEQY
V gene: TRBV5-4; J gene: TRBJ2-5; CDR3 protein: ASSDRETQY
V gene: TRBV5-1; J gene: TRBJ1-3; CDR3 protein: ASSFEWGSSGNTIY
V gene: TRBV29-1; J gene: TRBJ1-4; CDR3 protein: SVEAGQGGKLF
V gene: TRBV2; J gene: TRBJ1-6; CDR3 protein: ASSEAWGQDHNSPLH
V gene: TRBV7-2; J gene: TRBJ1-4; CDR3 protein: ASSLVGRRTANEKLF
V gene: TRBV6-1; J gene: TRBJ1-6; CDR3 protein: ASREQTRALH
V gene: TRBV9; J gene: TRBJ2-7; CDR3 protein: ASSALPEGYEQY
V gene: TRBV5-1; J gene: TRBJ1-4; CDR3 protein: ASSRTGGAKDEKLF
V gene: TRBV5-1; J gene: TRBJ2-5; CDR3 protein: ASNIGSPQETQY
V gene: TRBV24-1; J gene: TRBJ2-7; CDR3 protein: ATSDRLAGGRGGVYEQY
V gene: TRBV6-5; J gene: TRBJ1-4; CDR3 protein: ASSYSGRTLKGEKLF
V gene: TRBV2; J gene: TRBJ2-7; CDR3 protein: ASSEEAVGEQY